Presented here are 7 T cell receptor beta chains from one specimen sequenced in a study of T cells in narcolepsy. Produced via immunoSEQ multiplex PCR; TCRdb's table is partial and in-frame only. The sample yields roughly 27,000 clones, about nine tenths seen once. The sequenced sample was CD45RA- memory CD4+ T cells from PBMCs. The receptors here all came from a human donor with narcolepsy.

The V and J genes are TRBV6-6 and TRBJ1-3, with a possible D match to TRBD1 (5 bases). From germline, CDR1 is MNHNY and CDR2 SVGAGI (reference sequence). This CDR3 has 15 amino acids. The V and J ends lost 2 bases and 9 bases respectively, with 17 bases between them. The CDR3 is CASSYQGRSQGTIYF. The CDR3 nucleotides are TGTGCCAGCAGTTACCAGGGACGGAGCCAAGGCACCATATATTTT.

This clone was detected once. The chain recombines TRBV5-1 with TRBJ1-1, with TRBD1 matching over 7 bases. Trimming cost V 2 bases and J 0 bases; bases outside gene matches: 4. The CDR3 contains 15 residues. Germline CDR1 is SGHRS and CDR2 is YFSETQ. The CDR3 DNA is TGCGCCAGCAGCTTCGGACAGGCCTTGAACACTGAAGCTTTCTTT. It encodes CASSFGQALNTEAFF.

V gene TRBV2 combines with J gene TRBJ2-3; TRBD2 aligns across 7 bases. From germline, CDR1 is SNHLY and CDR2 FYNNEI. The CDR3 runs to 14 residues. The V and J ends lost 7 bases and 2 bases, in that order; junction bases with no gene match: 6. The CDR3 region is CASIASGVTDTQYF. As DNA, the CDR3 is TGTGCCAGCATAGCCAGCGGGGTCACAGATACGCAGTATTTT.

The J gene is TRBJ2-3, the V gene TRBV6-6; D is uncertain. V was trimmed by 2 bases and J by 6 bases, leaving 3 bases between them. In germline, CDR1 is MNHNY, CDR2 SVGAGI (reference sequence). The CDR3 totals 11 residues. The CDR3 DNA sequence: TGTGCCAGCAGTTACATTGATACGCAGTATTTT. Amino acids: CASSYIDTQYF.

This chain joins TRBV10-3 and TRBJ1-3; maybe TRBD1 (6 bases). CDR1 and CDR2 from the germline V gene are ENHRY and SYGVKD. The CDR3 loop spans 13 amino acids. V lost 9 bases and J 2 bases, leaving 11 bases between the germline ends. In nucleotides, the CDR3 is TGTGCCATGAATCAGGGGACTGGAAACACCATATATTTT. Translation gives CAMNQGTGNTIYF.

The CDR3, as DNA: TGCGCCAGCAGCAACACGGTGAATCAGCCCCAGCATTTT. This sequence encodes CASSNTVNQPQHF. The chain is built from TRBV10-2 and TRBJ1-5, with D unclear. The CDR3 runs 13 residues. Trimming shortened V by 6 bases and J by 4 bases, and 10 bases separated the two germline ends. Germline CDR1 and CDR2: WSHSY and SAAADI.

V is TRBV4-2 and J is TRBJ2-5; the match to TRBD2 covers 11 bases. This CDR3 spans 15 amino acids. Trimming took 4 bases from V and 5 from J; bases not matched to a gene: 6. In germline, CDR1 is LGHNA, CDR2 YNFKEQ. The CDR3 is CASSRLLAGVETQYF. The CDR3 nucleotides are TGTGCCAGCAGCCGCCTACTAGCGGGGGTTGAGACCCAGTACTTC.